These 22 T cell receptor beta chains originate from one sample sequenced in a study of cytomegalovirus exposure and HLA in healthy donors. The PCR employed 60 Vbeta primers together with 13 Jbeta primers. Only in-frame clones appear in the TCRdb table, and some are missing; sequencing was by immunoSEQ multiplex PCR. The sample consists of fewer than 350,000 clones, approximately 90% of them appearing once. Sequencing used PBMCs. These receptors originate from a woman aged 18 to 35 in good health and CMV-seronegative.

The gene calls are TRBV5-1 and TRBJ2-7; maybe TRBD2 (7 bases). The germline V gene encodes CDR1 SGHRS and CDR2 YFSETQ. V was trimmed by 2 bases and J by 3 bases, leaving 15 bases between them. This CDR3 is built from 15 residues. CDR3 sequence reads: CASSLEGGGFYEQYF. As DNA, the CDR3 is TGCGCCAGCAGCTTAGAGGGGGGGGGCTTCTACGAGCAGTACTTC.

V is TRBV12-5 and J is TRBJ2-2; 10 bases map to TRBD2. The ends lost 0 bases at V and 5 bases at J; junction bases unmatched: 27. There are 24 residues in the CDR3. Germline V gene sequence: CDR1 LGHNT, CDR2 FRNRAP. The CDR3 DNA is TGTGCTAGTGGTTTGGTACTTCGAGGGGGACTAGCGCCACCTCCTACCCCGTCGACCGGGGAGCTGTTTTTT. It encodes CASGLVLRGGLAPPPTPSTGELFF.

Note on this clone: Other DNA sequences in the sample encode the same CDR3. The V gene is TRBV2, the J gene TRBJ1-4, with 8 bases identical to TRBD1. Trimming took 5 bases from V and 0 from J; bases not matched to a gene: 14. Per the germline V gene, CDR1 is SNHLY and CDR2 is FYNNEI. CDR3 length equals 19 residues. The CDR3 region is CASSTGGQVPSSTNEKLFF. The CDR3 DNA reads as TGTGCCAGCAGTACAGGGGGGCAGGTTCCCTCCTCAACTAATGAAAAACTGTTTTTT.

The table lists this clone with a count of one. The rearrangement links TRBV6-5 to TRBJ2-7, with 10 bases lining up with TRBD2. From germline, CDR1 is MNHEY and CDR2 SVGAGI. V lost 2 bases and J lost 4; bases outside the gene matches: 5. The CDR3 runs to 15 residues. The CDR3, as DNA: TGTGCCAGCAGTTACGGAGCGGGGGGGATTTACGAGCAGTACTTC. Residues: CASSYGAGGIYEQYF.

With regard to this clone: The junction differs from germline at one of its ends, possibly a read error. The V gene is TRBV7-7, the J gene TRBJ2-5; D is perhaps TRBD1 (7 bases). From germline, CDR1 is SSHAT and CDR2 FNYEAQ (reference sequence). This CDR3 is built from 14 residues. For the CDR3, the DNA is TGTGCTAGCAGCCCCGGAGGGGGCACAGAGACCCAGTACTTC. It yields the protein CASSPGGGTETQYF. Looking up the rest from reference TRBV7-7 and TRBJ2-5 gives the full variable domain: GAGVSQSPRYKVTKRGQDVTLRCDPISSHATLYWYQQALGQGPEFLTYFNYEAQPDKSGLPSDRFSAERPEGSISTLTIQRTEQRDSAMYRCASSPGGGTETQYFGPGTRLLVL.

The chain joins TRBV5-1 to TRBJ2-1; D possibly corresponds to TRBD2 (5 bases). Trimming stripped 4 bases from V and 8 bases from J, with 25 bases between. Per the germline V gene, CDR1 is SGHRS and CDR2 is YFSETQ. The CDR3 runs to 17 residues. Here the CDR3 reads CASSVPTGNTEADEQFF. The CDR3 region has the DNA TGCGCCAGCAGCGTCCCCACGGGAAACACCGAGGCGGATGAGCAGTTCTTC.

This chain joins TRBV6-5 and TRBJ2-5; D possibly corresponds to TRBD1 (6 bases). The J call is doubtful: the DNA matches TRBJ2-7 better. Germline CDR1 is MNHEY and CDR2 is SVGAGI. The CDR3 spans 15 residues. This CDR3 reads CASSYSRGNPYEQYF. The CDR3 DNA is TGTGCCAGCAGTTACTCCAGGGGAAATCCCTACGAGCAGTACTTC.

The V and J genes are TRBV30 and TRBJ1-2; weak D call: TRBD1 (5 bases). The CDR3 totals 11 residues. Germline CDR1 reads GTSNPN; CDR2 reads SVGIG (reference sequence). Here the CDR3 reads CARGANYGYTF. The DNA of the CDR3 is TGTGCTCGGGGGGCTAACTATGGCTACACCTTC.

The chain is built from TRBV5-1 and TRBJ1-2, with 12 bases matching TRBD1. Trimming cost V 4 bases and J 6 bases; bases outside gene matches: 7. CDR3 length equals 15 residues. The germline gives CDR1 SGHRS, CDR2 YFSETQ. This CDR3 is CASSGQGQGANGYTF. As DNA, the CDR3 is TGCGCCAGCAGCGGCCAGGGACAGGGGGCGAATGGCTACACCTTC. The full variable domain, in which reference TRBV5-1 and TRBJ1-2 provide the parts outside the CDR3, is KAGVTQTPRYLIKTRGQQVTLSCSPISGHRSVSWYQQTPGQGLQFLFEYFSETQRNKGNFPGRFSGRQFSNSRSEMNVSTLELGDSALYLCASSGQGQGANGYTFGSGTRLTVV.

This chain's CDR3 is CAWSRFRTSGGPDHEQYF. CDR3 coding DNA: TGTGCCTGGAGTAGGTTTCGGACTAGCGGGGGACCCGATCACGAGCAGTACTTC. The chain joins TRBV30 to TRBJ2-7; 13 bases fit TRBD2. Looked up from germline, CDR1 is GTSNPN and CDR2 is SVGIG (reference sequence). The CDR3 extends over 18 amino acids. V shed 2 bases, J shed 5 bases, and the junction held 15 bases outside the gene matches.

The rearrangement uses TRBV19 and TRBJ2-5; TRBD1 matches at 7 bases. Trimming at V came to 3 bases and at J to 5 bases, leaving 9 bases not matched to a gene. Germline-derived CDR1 and CDR2 are LNHDA and SQIVND (reference sequence). The CDR3 has 15 amino acids. CDR3 sequence reads: CASSMGSRGQETQYF. As DNA, the CDR3 is TGTGCCAGTAGTATGGGGTCGAGGGGGCAGGAGACCCAGTACTTC.

Only a few counts were recorded for this clone. This CDR3 reads CASSLWTATNEKLFF. The CDR3 region has the DNA TGTGCCAGCAGCCTTTGGACAGCAACTAATGAAAAACTGTTTTTT. The V and J genes are TRBV11-2 and TRBJ1-4, with TRBD1 as a possible D gene (6 bases). This CDR3 contains 15 residues. The V gene's germline CDR1 is SGHAT and CDR2 FQNNGV. Trimming cost V 5 bases and J 0 bases, with 10 bases left between them.

As concerns this clone: Mismatch with germline at one junction end may stem from a read error. The genes are TRBV7-9 and TRBJ2-1; D might be TRBD2 (5 bases). Germline V lookup: CDR1 SEHNR, CDR2 FQNEAQ (reference sequence). The CDR3 runs to 15 residues. CDR3 amino acids: CSSSQMTGDYNEQFF. The CDR3 DNA sequence: TGTTCCAGCAGCCAAATGACCGGGGACTACAATGAGCAGTTCTTC.

In DNA form, the CDR3 reads TGTGCCAGCAGCGTAACGGGGACAGACTCCTACGAGCAGTACTTC. As protein: CASSVTGTDSYEQYF. This chain uses TRBV9 with TRBJ2-7; TRBD1 agrees at 7 bases. CDR1 is SGDLS and CDR2 is YYNGEE in the germline V gene. This CDR3 is 15 amino acids long. V gave up 1 base and J gave up 0 bases; unmatched junction bases: 4.

The J gene is TRBJ2-3, the V gene TRBV7-9; 14 bases are shared with TRBD2. After removal of 4 bases from V and 2 bases from J, the junction contained 5 bases not matched to a gene. The CDR3 runs to 17 residues. CDR1 is SEHNR and CDR2 is FQNEAQ in the germline V gene (reference sequence). The CDR3 sequence is CASSSGLAGGLTDTQYF. The CDR3 DNA follows: TGTGCCAGCAGCTCCGGACTAGCGGGGGGTCTCACAGATACGCAGTATTTT.

The rearrangement joins TRBV6-5 to TRBJ1-5, with 9 bases aligning to TRBD1. The length of the CDR3 is 15 residues. Germline V CDR1 and CDR2: MNHEY, SVGAGI. The trim removed 4 bases at V and 4 bases at J, leaving 5 bases unmatched. CDR3: CASSSVGTGNQPQHF. CDR3 coding DNA: TGTGCCAGCAGTTCTGTGGGGACAGGGAATCAGCCCCAGCATTTT.

The chain joins TRBV6-5 to TRBJ2-7; 7 bases fit TRBD2. V was clipped by 6 bases and J by 2 bases; unmatched bases: 7. The CDR3 extends over 14 amino acids. CDR1 is MNHEY and CDR2 is SVGAGI in the germline V gene. This CDR3 is CASRGWGGAYEQYF. In DNA form, the CDR3 reads TGTGCCAGCAGAGGATGGGGGGGAGCCTACGAGCAGTACTTC.

The V call is TRBV5-1, the J call TRBJ2-7; 8 bases map to TRBD1. Germline CDR1 reads SGHRS; CDR2 reads YFSETQ. The CDR3 spans 15 residues. The trim removed 0 bases at V and 1 base at J, leaving 3 bases unmatched. The CDR3 sequence is CASSLEGTGSYEQYF. Written as DNA, the CDR3 is TGCGCCAGCAGCTTGGAAGGGACAGGTTCCTACGAGCAGTACTTC.

The DNA for the CDR3 is TGTGCTAGTGGTTTGTACAGGGGGCTGGTTAATGAGCAGTTCTTC. Translation gives CASGLYRGLVNEQFF. V is TRBV12-5 and J is TRBJ2-1, with TRBD1 identical over 9 bases. With V trimmed by 2 bases and J by 7 bases, 6 bases remained unmatched. CDR3 length equals 15 residues. The germline gives CDR1 LGHNT, CDR2 FRNRAP.

The chain couples TRBV5-1 to TRBJ2-5, with D perhaps matching TRBD1 (6 bases). Germline V gene lookup returns CDR1 SGHRS and CDR2 YFSETQ. There are 15 residues in the CDR3. Trimming left V 4 bases short and J 5 bases short, with 18 bases between. For the CDR3, the DNA is TGCGCCAGCAGCCCCAACCGCAGGGGCGGGGAGACCCAGTACTTC. As protein: CASSPNRRGGETQYF.

The J gene is TRBJ1-5, the V gene TRBV19; tentatively, D is TRBD1 (6 bases). CDR3 length equals 15 residues. Germline-derived CDR1 and CDR2 are LNHDA and SQIVND (reference sequence). Trimming removed 3 bases at V and 2 bases at J, with 11 bases between. The CDR3 protein is CASSIRDIGNQPQHF. CDR3 bases: TGTGCCAGTAGTATCCGGGACATTGGCAATCAGCCCCAGCATTTT.

This sequence joins TRBV15 and TRBJ1-2; TRBD1 might be the D (6 bases). The CDR3 sequence is 13 residues long. Germline CDR1 is LNHNV and CDR2 is YYDKDF (reference sequence). Trimming removed 3 bases from V and 8 bases from J, with 13 bases in between. CDR3 bases: TGTGCCACCAGCAGTAGGGAGGGGGAAGGCTACACCTTC. This translates into CATSSREGEGYTF.